This TCR beta chain was sequenced during a study of blood T cell repertoires in COVID-19 (dated by TCRdb to about 2020). Turning to the overall study: Samples covering the acute and convalescent phases of COVID-19 were provided by collaborators in the United States, Italy and Spain. The repertoires were released in a freely available public database intended as a resource for research on the immune response to SARS-CoV-2. The samples were drawn from two sources: the first 160 participants of the ongoing ImmuneRACE study, and fewer than 1,500 subjects contributed by 6 global collaborators. Where available, HLA class I and class II types were taken from metadata supplied by the sample provider and were not determined by assay-based typing. The dataset comprised deeply sampled blood TCRbeta repertoires from subjects exposed to, actively infected with, or recovered from COVID-19. The prospective study material was composed of cDNA or gDNA derived from T cells, B-cell-depleted T cells, or PBMCs. A de-identified subject ID, COVID-19 status, age in years and sex were almost always included in the sample metadata.

CDR1 and CDR2 are drawn from the germline V gene: SGHVS, FQNEAQ. The trim is 3 bases for V and 9 bases for J, with a gap of 9 bases between the germline ends. The CDR3 numbers 13 residues from cysteine through phenylalanine. CDR3 DNA is the only sequence kept; it has 39 bases, read in frame from the first base. TCRbeta CDR3 regions were amplified from genomic DNA by means of the immunoSEQ Assay, a bias-controlled multiplex PCR. As for how the authors treated the data: The number of nucleated cells in each sample was estimated by amplification of reference gene primers within the assay. To quantify the absolute abundance of each unique TCRbeta CDR3 rearrangement, sequence reads were collapsed and filtered. For each sample, productive Simpson clonality was calculated as the square root of Simpson's diversity index over productive rearrangements. TCRdb limited this immuneACCESS table to in-frame rearrangements with V and J called. A share of clones is missing; checked studies link under half to unresolved V genes, and the rest is unexplained. For V, J and clone size, that table is used; D and trimming come from the DNA. This sample lists roughly 400,000 clones; 70% to 90% were detected once. The top ten constitute less than 1.5% of the sample.

Enrolling through a virtual design, the prospective study's participants ranged in age from roughly 18 to 89 years and lived across 24 United States geographic areas. To assign participants to cohorts, the prospective study relied on clinical history that participants themselves reported in a screening survey and a study questionnaire. A participant counted as exposed if, within 2 weeks of entering the study, that participant had been in contact with someone who had a PCR-confirmed or clinician-diagnosed COVID-19 case. Mobile phlebotomists in the prospective study collected whole blood, serum and a nasopharyngeal or oropharyngeal swab from every participant. Additional blood draws and questionnaires over an approximately 2-month period could optionally be provided by prospective study participants. Before DNA extraction, prospective study blood samples were shipped either frozen or at room temperature.

Note on this clone: This clone's antigen is unknown. Qualities for individual bases were not recorded, and no much larger clone is one base off.

Study-wide findings and limitations: How much clinical and demographic metadata was included differed by source and by participant, and the metadata was provided uncurated.

Input material: PBMCs or T cells enriched from blood (not recorded which). This receptor was obtained from a woman younger than 30 who had been exposed to COVID-19. The rearranged chain carries TRBV7-8 and TRBJ1-6; no confident D gene assignment can be made. The CDR3 region: CASSLDFLSPLHF. The DNA sequence is given as TGTGCCAGCAGCTTGGACTTCCTTTCACCCCTCCACTTT.